Below, 14 T cell receptor beta chains from the same sample are listed, as sequenced in a study of blood T cell repertoires in COVID-19. Clones were read by immunoSEQ multiplex PCR, and TCRdb kept only the in-frame ones, dropping some. The top ten hold roughly 9.4% of the sample, which has around 390,000 clones, around 87% seen once. Sequences were obtained from PBMCs or T cells enriched from blood (not recorded which). The receptors were gathered from a woman aged 45-65 years who had recovered from COVID-19.

The chain recombines TRBV27 with TRBJ1-4; D is uncertain. The CDR3 has 15 residues. V was trimmed by 3 bases and J by 7 bases, leaving 15 bases between them. Germline lookup yields CDR1 MNHEY and CDR2 SMNVEV (reference sequence). The CDR3 bases are TGTGCCAGCAGTTTGCTTTGGCCGGAGAGTGAAAAACTGTTTTTT. Protein: CASSLLWPESEKLFF. The full variable domain, rest sourced from reference TRBV27 and TRBJ1-4, is EAQVTQNPRYLITVTGKKLTVTCSQNMNHEYMSWYRQDPGLGLRQIYYSMNVEVTDKGDVPEGYKVSRKEKRNFPLILESPSPNQTSLYFCASSLLWPESEKLFFGSGTQLSVL.

CDR3: CATAKQAGGVTDTQYF. CDR3 sequence (DNA): TGTGCCACCGCCAAACAGGCTGGGGGGGTCACAGATACGCAGTATTTT. The chain is built from TRBV24-1 and TRBJ2-3, with 7 positions matching TRBD2. The CDR3 totals 16 residues. Germline values: CDR1 KGHDR, CDR2 SFDVKD. After removal of 9 bases from V and 2 bases from J, the junction contained 13 bases not matched to a gene.

The chain is built from TRBV23-1 and TRBJ1-5; D is perhaps TRBD1 (6 bases). TRBV23-1 is flagged as an ORF with uncertain function. CDR3 length equals 18 residues. V lost 3 bases and J 0 bases, leaving 18 bases between the germline ends. The CDR3, as DNA: TGCGCCAGCAGTCATCAGGACAGAATTCGGGATAGCAATCAGCCCCAGCATTTT. Translation: CASSHQDRIRDSNQPQHF.

This sequence joins TRBV19 and TRBJ1-2; 7 positions match TRBD1. Looked up from germline, CDR1 is LNHDA and CDR2 is SQIVND (reference sequence). The CDR3 has 14 amino acids. The V gene end was trimmed by 4 bases and the J gene end by 9 bases; junction bases not matched to a gene: 11. The CDR3 region is CASSTQVDRDSYTF. DNA for the CDR3: TGTGCCAGTAGTACCCAAGTCGACAGGGACAGCTACACCTTC.

This chain joins TRBV6-2 or TRBV6-3 and TRBJ1-6; no reliable D call. This CDR3 region has 16 residues. Trimming cost V 6 bases and J 1 base, with 13 bases left between them. Germline V CDR1 and CDR2: MNHEY, SVGEGT. CDR3 sequence: CASSHTPLSYNSPLHF. In DNA, the CDR3 is TGTGCCAGCAGCCATACACCGCTGTCCTATAATTCACCCCTCCACTTT.

The chain uses TRBV11-2 and TRBJ2-7, with 9 bases fitting TRBD1. V trimming: 0 bases; J trimming: 3 bases; junction bases outside the gene matches: 9. Germline V gene data show CDR1 as SGHAT and CDR2 as FQNNGV. This CDR3 contains 17 residues. This chain's CDR3 is CASSLERWGQGLYEQYF. The CDR3 region has the DNA TGTGCCAGCAGCTTAGAGCGGTGGGGACAGGGTCTCTACGAGCAGTACTTC.

The chain carries TRBV7-2 and TRBJ2-7; TRBD2 is a possible D gene (6 bases). The CDR3 is made up of 13 amino acids. Germline lookup yields CDR1 SGHTA and CDR2 FQGNSA. Trimming cost V 5 bases and J 10 bases, with 18 bases left between them. The CDR3: CASSLTTGTLQYF. DNA of the CDR3: TGTGCCAGCAGCCTCACAACCGGGACTCTACAGTACTTC.

The chain employs TRBV7-3 and TRBJ2-2; 9 bases map to TRBD2. Germline V lookup: CDR1 SGHTA, CDR2 FQGTGA. The ends lost 5 bases at V and 7 bases at J; junction bases unmatched: 8. The CDR3 sequence is 15 residues long. The CDR3 sequence is CASSASGVIGGELFF. CDR3 nucleotides: TGTGCCAGCAGCGCTAGCGGGGTGATTGGCGGGGAGCTGTTTTTT.

The chain recombines TRBV9 with TRBJ2-5, with D possibly being TRBD2 (6 bases). V lost 0 bases and J lost 3, with 9 bases in between. The CDR3 loop spans 14 amino acids. The V gene's germline CDR1 is SGDLS and CDR2 YYNGEE. The CDR3 spells CASSVGTIEETQYF. The CDR3 DNA is TGTGCCAGCAGCGTAGGGACTATTGAAGAGACCCAGTACTTC.

The chain combines TRBV4-1 with TRBJ1-4, with D perhaps matching TRBD1 (6 bases). This CDR3 has 17 amino acids. The V and J ends lost 0 bases and 8 bases respectively, with 19 bases between them. Germline loops: CDR1 MGHRA, CDR2 YSYEKL. Here the CDR3 DNA reads TGCGCCAGCAGCCAAGACCGGACAGAGGCCCTGTTGGAAAAACTGTTTTTT. Protein: CASSQDRTEALLEKLFF.

This chain uses TRBV27 with TRBJ1-2; D gene ambiguous. Germline CDR1 reads MNHEY; CDR2 reads SMNVEV (reference sequence). The CDR3 totals 13 residues. Deletions cut 2 bases from V and 4 bases from J, with 8 bases between. CDR3 amino acids: CASSLTIGYGYTF. The CDR3 DNA reads as TGTGCCAGCAGTTTAACGATCGGCTATGGCTACACCTTC.

The J gene is TRBJ2-2, the V gene TRBV19; a possible D gene is TRBD2 (6 bases). CDR1 and CDR2 (germline): LNHDA, SQIVND (reference sequence). The CDR3 consists of 13 residues. V lost 8 bases, J lost 5 bases, and 12 bases lay in between. The CDR3 here is CASFRGNTGELFF. The DNA for the CDR3 is TGTGCCAGTTTCCGGGGGAATACCGGGGAGCTGTTTTTT.

The chain recombines TRBV5-1 with TRBJ2-7, with a tentative D call TRBD1 (7 bases). Germline lookup yields CDR1 SGHRS and CDR2 YFSETQ. The germline V and J ends were trimmed by 4 bases and 6 bases, with 17 bases remaining between them. The CDR3 runs to 14 residues. CDR3 amino acids: CASSPGGFQVEQYF. CDR3 DNA: TGCGCCAGCAGCCCAGGGGGGTTTCAGGTCGAGCAGTACTTC.

The chain carries TRBV30 and TRBJ2-1; D is possibly TRBD1 (5 bases). The V gene lost 0 bases and the J gene lost 7 bases, with 16 bases spanning the gap. Looked up from germline, CDR1 is GTSNPN and CDR2 is SVGIG (reference sequence). The CDR3 runs to 15 residues. CDR3 sequence: CAWSVPRGLSNEQFF. CDR3 coding DNA: TGTGCCTGGAGTGTACCTAGGGGTTTGTCTAATGAGCAGTTCTTC.